This T cell receptor beta chain appears in the sequencing data of a study of T cells in Graves' hyperthyroidism and ophthalmopathy. General observations from the study: The authors' 13 V-J model separated ophthalmopathy from stable hyperthyroidism.

This clonotype was observed a handful of times. Antigen: not known. Researchers took RNA transcripts and amplified the TCR beta CDR3 regions from them. HTBI primers drove first-round RT-PCR of the TCR CDR3. MiXCR, applied by TCRdb to the multiplex PCR reads, yields one record per CDR3 protein. The data show some 360,000 distinct CDR3 sequences, with over 15% seen just once and 15% held by the top ten. Clinical Activity Scores of at least 3, NOSPECS grades of at least 4 and durations under 3 months characterized ophthalmopathy patients. Diagnostic decisions used clinical symptoms, serum thyroxine and TRAb, thyroid ultrasound and orbital computed tomography. From germline, CDR1 is MNHNS and CDR2 SASEGT. Trimming took 3 bases from V and 4 from J; bases not matched to a gene: 12. This CDR3 is 18 amino acids long.

The sample consisted of blood. The TCR sequence derives from a middle-aged woman with Graves' ophthalmopathy. The rearrangement links TRBV6-1 to TRBJ2-6, with 7 bases matching TRBD1. Written as DNA, the CDR3 is TGTGCCAGCAGTGAGCGTATACAGGGGCCAGGGGGGGCCAACGTCCTGACTTTC. It translates to CASSERIQGPGGANVLTF.